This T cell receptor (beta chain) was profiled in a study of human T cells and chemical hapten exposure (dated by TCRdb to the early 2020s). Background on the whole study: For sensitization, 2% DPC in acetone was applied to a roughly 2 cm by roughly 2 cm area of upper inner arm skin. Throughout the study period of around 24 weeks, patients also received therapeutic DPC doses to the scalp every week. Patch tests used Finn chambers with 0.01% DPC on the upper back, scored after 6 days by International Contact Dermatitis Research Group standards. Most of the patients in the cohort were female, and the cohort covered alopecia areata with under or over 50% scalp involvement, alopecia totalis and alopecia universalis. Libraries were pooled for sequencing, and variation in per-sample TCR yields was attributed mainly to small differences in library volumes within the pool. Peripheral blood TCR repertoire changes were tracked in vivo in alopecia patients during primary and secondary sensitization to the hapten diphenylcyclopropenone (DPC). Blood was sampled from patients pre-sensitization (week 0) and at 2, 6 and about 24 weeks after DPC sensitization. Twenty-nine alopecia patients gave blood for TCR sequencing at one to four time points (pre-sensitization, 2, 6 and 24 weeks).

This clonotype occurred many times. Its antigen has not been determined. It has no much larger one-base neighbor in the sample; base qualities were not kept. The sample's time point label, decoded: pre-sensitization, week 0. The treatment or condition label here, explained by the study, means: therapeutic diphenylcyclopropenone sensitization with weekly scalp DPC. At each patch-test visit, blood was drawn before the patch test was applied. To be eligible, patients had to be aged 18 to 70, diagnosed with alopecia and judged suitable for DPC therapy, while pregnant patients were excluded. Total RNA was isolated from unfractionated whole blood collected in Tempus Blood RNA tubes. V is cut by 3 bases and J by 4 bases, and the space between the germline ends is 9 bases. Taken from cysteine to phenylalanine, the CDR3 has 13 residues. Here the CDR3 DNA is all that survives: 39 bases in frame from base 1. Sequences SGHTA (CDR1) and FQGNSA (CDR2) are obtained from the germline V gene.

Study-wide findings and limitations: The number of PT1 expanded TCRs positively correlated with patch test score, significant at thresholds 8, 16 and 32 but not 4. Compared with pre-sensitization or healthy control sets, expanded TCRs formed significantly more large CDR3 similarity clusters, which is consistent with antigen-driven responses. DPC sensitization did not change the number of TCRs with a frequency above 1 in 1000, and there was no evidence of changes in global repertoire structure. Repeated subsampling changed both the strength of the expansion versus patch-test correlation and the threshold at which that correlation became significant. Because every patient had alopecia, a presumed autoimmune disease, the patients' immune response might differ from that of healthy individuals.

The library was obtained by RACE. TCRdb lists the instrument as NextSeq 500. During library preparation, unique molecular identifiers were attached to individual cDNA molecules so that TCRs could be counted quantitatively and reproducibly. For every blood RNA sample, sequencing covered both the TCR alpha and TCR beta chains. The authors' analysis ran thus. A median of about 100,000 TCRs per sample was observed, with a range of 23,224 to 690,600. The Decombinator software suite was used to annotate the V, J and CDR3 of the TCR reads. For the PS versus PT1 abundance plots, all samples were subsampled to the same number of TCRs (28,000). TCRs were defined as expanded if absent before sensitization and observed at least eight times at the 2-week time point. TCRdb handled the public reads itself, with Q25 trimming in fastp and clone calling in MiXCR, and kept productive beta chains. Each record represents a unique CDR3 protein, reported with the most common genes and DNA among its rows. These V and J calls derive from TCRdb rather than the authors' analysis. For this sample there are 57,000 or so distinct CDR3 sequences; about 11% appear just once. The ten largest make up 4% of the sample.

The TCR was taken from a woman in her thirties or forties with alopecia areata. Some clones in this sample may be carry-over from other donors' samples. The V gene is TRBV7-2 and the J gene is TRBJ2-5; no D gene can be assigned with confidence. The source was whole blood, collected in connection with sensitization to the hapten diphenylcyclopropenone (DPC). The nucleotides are TGTGCCAGCAGCTTTATCATCGGAGAGACCCAGTACTTC. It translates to CASSFIIGETQYF.